The rows below give T cell receptor beta chains drawn from one sample of a study of OX40 agonist ivuxolimab in advanced cancers. The data were produced by immunoSEQ multiplex PCR, yet TCRdb's version contains in-frame clones alone and is incomplete. Found here are roughly 80,000 clones, roughly 91% of them singletons; the top ten hold 1.5% to 2%. Sequenced here: CD4+ or CD8+ T cells sorted from blood, sampled in a trial of the OX40 agonist ivuxolimab. These receptors were collected from an adult with an advanced solid tumor such as melanoma, head and neck, liver or kidney cancer. The CDR3 runs from the conserved cysteine through the conserved F or W. The order of the fields is D gene, V gene, clone size, J gene, CDR3 protein, CDR3 DNA. A D gene is named only where the DNA matches it firmly. Clone size, where shown, is once, few, many, or a class for clones that have expanded.

.	TRBV7-9	.	TRBJ1-6	CASSRTGSPLHF	TGTGCCAGCAGCCGGACGGGGTCACCCCTCCACTTT
.	TRBV7-9	.	TRBJ1-1	CASSHKLEGGTEAFF	TGTGCCAGCAGCCATAAGTTAGAGGGGGGCACTGAAGCTTTCTTT
.	TRBV7-9	.	TRBJ1-4	CASSLPGANEKLFF	TGTGCCAGCAGCTTACCGGGTGCTAATGAAAAACTGTTTTTT
TRBD1	TRBV7-2	.	TRBJ2-7	CASSLRDSRTYEQYF	TGTGCCAGCAGCTTAAGGGACAGCCGGACCTACGAGCAGTACTTC
.	TRBV6-1	.	TRBJ1-2	CASSEAPGDYGYTF	TGTGCCAGCAGTGAAGCGCCGGGGGACTATGGCTACACCTTC
TRBD2	TRBV7-2	.	TRBJ2-7	CASSLGASGRAQVYEQYF	TGTGCCAGCAGCCTAGGGGCTAGCGGGAGGGCCCAGGTATACGAGCAGTACTTC
.	TRBV11-3	.	TRBJ2-3	CASSLVTTDTDTQYF	TGTGCCAGCAGCTTAGTTACGACCGACACAGATACGCAGTATTTT
.	TRBV11-2	.	TRBJ2-3	CASSLAGFGGLTQYF	TGTGCCAGCAGCTTAGCTGGGTTCGGCGGGCTTACGCAGTATTTT
TRBD2	TRBV19	.	TRBJ2-5	CASQRIAGESETQYF	TGTGCCAGCCAAAGGATAGCGGGAGAGTCAGAGACCCAGTACTTC
TRBD2	TRBV27	.	TRBJ2-1	CASSYDQRGGRGEQFF	TGTGCCAGCAGTTACGACCAGCGGGGGGGCCGGGGTGAGCAGTTCTTC
.	TRBV27	.	TRBJ1-4	CASSLPGVGEKLFF	TGTGCCAGCAGTTTACCGGGGGTAGGAGAAAAACTGTTTTTT
.	TRBV19	.	TRBJ1-5	CASTPGHRAYSNQPQHF	TGTGCCAGTACTCCTGGGCACAGGGCTTATAGCAATCAGCCCCAGCATTTT
.	TRBV5-4	.	TRBJ1-2	CASSLDIYGYTF	TGTGCCAGCAGCTTGGACATCTATGGCTACACCTTC
.	TRBV6-1	.	TRBJ1-1	CASSDRRNTEAFF	TGTGCCAGCAGTGACAGGAGGAACACTGAAGCTTTCTTT
.	TRBV5-1	.	TRBJ1-2	CASSFRGQDNGYTF	TGCGCCAGCAGCTTCAGGGGTCAGGACAATGGCTACACCTTC
TRBD2	TRBV5-1	.	TRBJ2-1	CASSLDLAGGKNEQFF	TGCGCCAGCAGCTTGGATTTAGCGGGGGGTAAAAATGAGCAGTTCTTC
TRBD1	TRBV11-3	few	TRBJ2-5	CASSFLGQTAQETQYF	TGTGCCAGCAGCTTCCTGGGACAGACCGCCCAAGAGACCCAGTACTTC
TRBD1	TRBV4-1	once	TRBJ1-5	CASSQRTGGNQPQHF	TGCGCCAGCAGCCAACGAACAGGGGGCAACCAGCCCCAGCATTTT
.	TRBV5-4	.	TRBJ1-3	CASSLRGSSGNTIYF	TGTGCCAGCAGCTTGAGGGGAAGCTCTGGAAACACCATATATTTT
.	TRBV5-1	.	TRBJ1-1	CASISSGGPTEAFF	TGCGCCAGCATTTCTTCGGGGGGGCCCACTGAAGCTTTCTTT
.	TRBV13	.	TRBJ2-3	CASSSDRAPNPGTQYF	TGTGCCAGCAGCTCCGACCGAGCCCCGAACCCCGGGACGCAGTATTTT
.	TRBV7-8	.	TRBJ1-2	CASSLGQPYGYTF	TGTGCCAGCAGCTTAGGACAGCCCTATGGCTACACCTTC
.	TRBV6-6	.	TRBJ2-7	CASSYQVPMNEQYF	TGTGCCAGCAGTTACCAGGTCCCAATGAACGAGCAGTACTTC
.	TRBV7-2	once	TRBJ2-1	CASSSQATVVGEQFF	TGTGCCAGCAGCTCACAGGCAACCGTGGTTGGTGAGCAGTTCTTC
TRBD2	TRBV11-1	.	TRBJ2-3	CASSHLGLAGARDTQYF	TGTGCCAGCAGCCACCTCGGACTAGCGGGAGCAAGAGATACGCAGTATTTT
.	TRBV28	.	TRBJ1-2	CASRNPHGGAYGYTF	TGTGCCAGCAGAAACCCCCACGGGGGGGCCTATGGCTACACCTTC
TRBD1	TRBV27	.	TRBJ2-3	CASSPGTGDTDTQYF	TGTGCCAGCAGCCCCGGGACAGGGGATACAGATACGCAGTATTTT
.	TRBV11-3	.	TRBJ1-6	CASSQEGWGVRSPLHF	TGTGCCAGCAGCCAAGAAGGGTGGGGGGTACGTTCACCCCTCCACTTT
.	TRBV6-5	.	TRBJ2-1	CASRAGGGSYNEQFF	TGTGCCAGCAGGGCAGGGGGGGGCTCCTACAATGAGCAGTTCTTC
.	TRBV7-8	.	TRBJ1-4	CASSLARTVTNEKLFF	TGTGCCAGCAGCTTAGCGAGGACGGTAACTAATGAAAAACTGTTTTTT
TRBD1	TRBV15	.	TRBJ1-1	CATSARTGGYTEAFF	TGTGCCACCAGCGCCCGGACAGGGGGCTACACTGAAGCTTTCTTT
.	TRBV30	.	TRBJ2-3	CAWSPLSEGTDTQYF	TGTGCCTGGAGTCCCCTCTCCGAGGGCACAGATACGCAGTATTTT
.	TRBV28	.	TRBJ1-2	CASIPGRGYGYTF	TGTGCCAGCATCCCGGGGAGGGGGTATGGCTACACCTTC
.	TRBV28	.	TRBJ1-1	CASSLGGGEAFF	TGTGCCAGCAGTTTAGGAGGGGGAGAAGCTTTCTTT
.	TRBV2	.	TRBJ1-3	CASSGLQGSGNTIYF	TGTGCCAGCAGTGGGCTACAGGGCTCTGGAAACACCATATATTTT
.	TRBV15	.	TRBJ1-1	CATSRDQATLEAFF	TGTGCCACCAGCAGAGATCAAGCTACCCTTGAAGCTTTCTTT
.	TRBV18	.	TRBJ2-3	CASSPDSTDTQYF	TGTGCCAGCTCACCTGATAGCACAGATACGCAGTATTTT
.	TRBV19	once	TRBJ2-3	CASSKLGDTDTQYF	TGTGCCAGTAGTAAGTTGGGGGACACAGATACGCAGTATTTT
TRBD1	TRBV6-4	.	TRBJ2-6	CASRDRGSGANVLTF	TGTGCCAGCAGAGACAGGGGCTCTGGGGCCAACGTCCTGACTTTC
.	TRBV28	.	TRBJ1-3	CASSKYGRNTIYF	TGTGCCAGCAGCAAGTATGGACGAAACACCATATATTTT
TRBD2	TRBV28	.	TRBJ2-5	CASSIPSGGAWGTQYF	TGTGCCAGCAGTATTCCTAGCGGGGGGGCCTGGGGGACCCAGTACTTC
.	TRBV5-6	.	TRBJ2-7	CASSLSLGRSYEQYF	TGTGCCAGCAGCTTATCCCTGGGACGGTCCTACGAGCAGTACTTC
.	TRBV4-2	.	TRBJ2-4	CASSQYRDLDIQYF	TGTGCCAGCAGCCAATATCGGGACTTAGACATTCAGTACTTC
TRBD1	TRBV28	.	TRBJ2-1	CASSSGTAHINNEQFF	TGTGCCAGCAGTTCCGGGACAGCTCACATTAACAATGAGCAGTTCTTC
.	TRBV7-2	.	TRBJ1-2	CASSLGGEYGYTF	TGTGCCAGCAGCTTAGGTGGGGAGTATGGCTACACCTTC
.	TRBV19	.	TRBJ2-5	CASSKRGVETQYF	TGTGCCAGTAGTAAGAGGGGCGTCGAGACCCAGTACTTC